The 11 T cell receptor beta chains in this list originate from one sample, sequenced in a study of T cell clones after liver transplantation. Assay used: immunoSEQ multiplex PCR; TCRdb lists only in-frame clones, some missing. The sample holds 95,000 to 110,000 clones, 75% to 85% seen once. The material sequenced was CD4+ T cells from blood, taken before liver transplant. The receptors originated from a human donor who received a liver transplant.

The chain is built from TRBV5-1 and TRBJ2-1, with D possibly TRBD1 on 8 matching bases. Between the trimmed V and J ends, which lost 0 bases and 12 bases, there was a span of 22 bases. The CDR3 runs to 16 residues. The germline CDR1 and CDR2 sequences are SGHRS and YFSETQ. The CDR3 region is CASSLAGGQAPLGQFF. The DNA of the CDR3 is TGCGCCAGCAGCTTGGCGGGGGGACAGGCCCCTTTGGGGCAGTTCTTC. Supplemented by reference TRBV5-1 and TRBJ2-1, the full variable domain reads KAGVTQTPRYLIKTRGQQVTLSCSPISGHRSVSWYQQTPGQGLQFLFEYFSETQRNKGNFPGRFSGRQFSNSRSEMNVSTLELGDSALYLCASSLAGGQAPLGQFFGPGTRLTVL.

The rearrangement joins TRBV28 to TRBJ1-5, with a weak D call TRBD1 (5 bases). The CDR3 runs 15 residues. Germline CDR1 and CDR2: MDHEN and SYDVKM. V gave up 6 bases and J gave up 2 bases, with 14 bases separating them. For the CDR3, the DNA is TGTGCCAGCAGAGGTATCCCGGGGGGCAATCAGCCCCAGCATTTT. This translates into CASRGIPGGNQPQHF.

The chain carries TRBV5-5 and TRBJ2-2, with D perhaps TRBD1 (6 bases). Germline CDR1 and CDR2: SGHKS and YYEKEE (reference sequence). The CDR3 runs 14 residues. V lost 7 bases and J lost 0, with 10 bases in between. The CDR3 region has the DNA TGTGCCAGCTACAGGACAGCGAACACCGGGGAGCTGTTTTTT. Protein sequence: CASYRTANTGELFF. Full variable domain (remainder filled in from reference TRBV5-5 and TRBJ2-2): DAGVTQSPTHLIKTRGQQVTLRCSPISGHKSVSWYQQVLGQGPQFIFQYYEKEERGRGNFPDRFSARQFPNYSSELNVNALLLGDSALYLCASYRTANTGELFFGEGSRLTVL.

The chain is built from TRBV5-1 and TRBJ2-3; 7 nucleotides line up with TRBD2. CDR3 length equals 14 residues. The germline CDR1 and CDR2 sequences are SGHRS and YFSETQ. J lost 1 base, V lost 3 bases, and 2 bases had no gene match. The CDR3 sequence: CASSSSGRTDTQYF. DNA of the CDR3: TGCGCCAGCAGCTCTAGCGGCCGCACAGATACGCAGTATTTT.

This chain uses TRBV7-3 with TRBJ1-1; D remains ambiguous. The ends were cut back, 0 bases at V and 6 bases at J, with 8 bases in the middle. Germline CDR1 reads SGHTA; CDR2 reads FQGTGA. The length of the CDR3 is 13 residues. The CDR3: CASSLTGRSEAFF. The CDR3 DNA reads TGTGCCAGCAGCTTAACGGGTAGATCTGAAGCTTTCTTT.

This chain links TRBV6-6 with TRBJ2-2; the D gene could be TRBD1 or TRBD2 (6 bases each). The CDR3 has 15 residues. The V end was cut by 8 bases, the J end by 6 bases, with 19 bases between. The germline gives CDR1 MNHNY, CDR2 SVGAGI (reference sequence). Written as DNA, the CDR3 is TGTGCCAGCGGAACAGGGAGGCCAAGCCCCGGGGAGCTGTTTTTT. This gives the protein CASGTGRPSPGELFF.

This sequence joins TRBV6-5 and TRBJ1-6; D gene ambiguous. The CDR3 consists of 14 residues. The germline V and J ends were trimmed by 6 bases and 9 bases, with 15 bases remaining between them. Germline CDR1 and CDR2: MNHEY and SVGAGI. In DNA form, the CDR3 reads TGTGCCAGCAGATCAGAAGAGGGAATTTCACCCCTCCACTTT. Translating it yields CASRSEEGISPLHF.

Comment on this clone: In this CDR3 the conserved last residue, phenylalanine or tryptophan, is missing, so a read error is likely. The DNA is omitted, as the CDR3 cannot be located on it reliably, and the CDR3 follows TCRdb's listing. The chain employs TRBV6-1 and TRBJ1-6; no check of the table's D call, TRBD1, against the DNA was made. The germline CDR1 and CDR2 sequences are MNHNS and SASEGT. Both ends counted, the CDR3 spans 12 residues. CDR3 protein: CASTLATGPLWI.

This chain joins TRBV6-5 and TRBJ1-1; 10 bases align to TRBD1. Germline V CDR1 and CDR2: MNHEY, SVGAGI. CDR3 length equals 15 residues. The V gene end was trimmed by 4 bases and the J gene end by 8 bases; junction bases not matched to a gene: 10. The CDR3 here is CASSSYPGQGKEAFF. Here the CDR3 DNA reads TGTGCCAGCAGTTCGTATCCGGGACAGGGGAAGGAAGCTTTCTTT.

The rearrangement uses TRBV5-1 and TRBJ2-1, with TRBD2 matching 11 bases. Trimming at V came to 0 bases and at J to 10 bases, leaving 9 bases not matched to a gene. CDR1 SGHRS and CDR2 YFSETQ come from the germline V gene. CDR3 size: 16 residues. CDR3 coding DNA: TGCGCCAGCAGCTTGGCGATTAGCGGGAGGGCCAACGAGCAGTTCTTC. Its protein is CASSLAISGRANEQFF.

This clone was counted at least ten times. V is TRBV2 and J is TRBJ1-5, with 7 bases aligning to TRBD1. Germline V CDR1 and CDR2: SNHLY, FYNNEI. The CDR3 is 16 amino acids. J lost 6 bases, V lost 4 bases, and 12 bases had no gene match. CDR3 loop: CASSASRRGGTQPQHF. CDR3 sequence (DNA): TGTGCCAGCAGTGCAAGCCGGAGAGGGGGCACTCAGCCCCAGCATTTT.